The 5 T cell receptor beta chains below were found in one sample sequenced in a study of cytomegalovirus exposure and HLA in healthy donors. PCR used 60 Vbeta primers and 13 Jbeta primers. Using immunoSEQ multiplex PCR, the repertoire was profiled, and TCRdb retains in-frame clones only, with some absent. The repertoire holds approximately 87,000 clones, 81% seen once, with over 4% in the top ten. The sequenced sample consisted of PBMCs. These receptors were taken from a woman in her 70s in good health and CMV-seropositive.

The CDR3 sequence: CASSPPNTVHEQFF. The CDR3, as DNA: TGTGCCAGCAGCCCGCCAAACACAGTCCATGAGCAGTTCTTC. The chain links TRBV7-2 to TRBJ2-1; D unclear. The CDR3 is 14 amino acids. Germline V gene data show CDR1 as SGHTA and CDR2 as FQGNSA. V was shortened by 5 bases and J by 8 bases, with 16 bases between the two germline ends.

The J gene is TRBJ2-5, the V gene TRBV5-1; possible D gene TRBD2, 6 bases. Germline V CDR1 and CDR2: SGHRS, YFSETQ. The length of the CDR3 is 13 residues. Deletions cut 2 bases from V and 3 bases from J, with 8 bases between. The CDR3 DNA reads TGCGCCAGCAGCTTAGCGGGTAAAGAGACCCAGTACTTC. Protein: CASSLAGKETQYF.

V gene TRBV4-2 combines with J gene TRBJ2-1; 8 positions agree with TRBD1. Per germline, CDR1 LGHNA and CDR2 YNFKEQ. With 0 bases clipped from V and 7 bases from J, the junction kept 17 bases outside the gene matches. This CDR3 comprises 19 residues. Here the CDR3 DNA reads TGTGCCAGCAGCCAAGAAGTGGTGTTGGACAGGGAGTATAGTAATGAGCAGTTCTTC. Its translation is CASSQEVVLDREYSNEQFF.

This chain connects TRBV5-4 to TRBJ2-1; 10 bases are shared with TRBD2. The CDR3 is 16 residues long. The V segment lost 4 bases and the J segment 4 bases; nucleotides outside the gene matches: 8. Germline CDR1 reads SGHNT; CDR2 reads YYREEE (reference sequence). CDR3 region: CASSPRLAGEYNEQFF. The CDR3 coding sequence is TGTGCCAGCAGCCCCCGTCTAGCGGGGGAATACAATGAGCAGTTCTTC.

A word on this clone: This CDR3 is also generated by other DNA sequences in the sample. The chain uses TRBV11-2 and TRBJ1-2; no firm D call. Germline-derived CDR1 and CDR2 are SGHAT and FQNNGV. The CDR3 has 13 amino acids. Trimming took 0 bases from V and 2 from J, leaving 4 bases between them. The CDR3 sequence: CASSLDRNYGYTF. In nucleotides, the CDR3 is TGTGCCAGCAGCTTAGACAGGAACTATGGCTACACCTTC.